This passage covers 26 T cell receptor beta chains from one sample sequenced in a study of shared clonotypes between healthy human individuals. TCRdb's table, derived via immunoSEQ multiplex PCR, lists solely in-frame clones and lacks some. The profile shows millions of clones, under 95% of them singletons. Terminally differentiated effector memory CD45RA+ cells were excluded by CCR7 positive selection of CD45RO-negative cells. Sequenced: naive CD8+ T cells from PBMCs. These receptors all come from a man between 18 and 35 years old in good health. Some clones in this sample may be carry-over from other donors' samples.

The J gene is TRBJ1-2, the V gene TRBV6-5; 9 bases match TRBD1. Germline CDR1 reads MNHEY; CDR2 reads SVGAGI. Trimming removed 5 bases from V and 8 bases from J; junction bases left unmatched: 12. This CDR3 contains 15 residues. This CDR3 reads CASSLTTGGGAGYTF. CDR3 bases: TGTGCCAGCAGTCTAACGACAGGGGGAGGAGCGGGCTACACCTTC.

V usage is TRBV5-1 and J usage is TRBJ2-3; the D gene could be TRBD1 or TRBD2 (6 bases each). Trimming shortened V by 0 bases and J by 3 bases, and 14 bases separated the two germline ends. The germline gives CDR1 SGHRS, CDR2 YFSETQ. CDR3 length equals 16 residues. The CDR3 spells CASSLGQQGGTDTQYF. CDR3 DNA: TGCGCCAGCAGCTTGGGTCAGCAAGGGGGGACAGATACGCAGTATTTT.

As regards this clone: One junction end disagrees with the germline gene, perhaps due to a read error. The J gene is TRBJ1-2, the V gene TRBV2; no reliable D call. The V gene's germline CDR1 is SNHLY and CDR2 FYNNEI. The CDR3 totals 15 residues. The CDR3 spells CASSEGSWPRGGYTF. CDR3 sequence (DNA): TGTGCCAGCAGCGAAGGTTCATGGCCCCGAGGAGGCTACACCTTC. Using reference TRBV2 and TRBJ1-2 for the parts outside the CDR3, the full variable domain is EPEVTQTPSHQVTQMGQEVILRCVPISNHLYFYWYRQILGQKVEFLVSFYNNEISEKSEIFDDQFSVERPDGSNFTLKIRSTKLEDSAMYFCASSEGSWPRGGYTFGSGTRLTVV.

This rearrangement joins TRBV27 to TRBJ1-1; 8 bases map to TRBD1. This CDR3 spans 14 amino acids. The V gene's germline CDR1 is MNHEY and CDR2 SMNVEV (reference sequence). Trimming took 6 bases from V and 5 from J; bases not matched to a gene: 8. The CDR3: CASRVQGAWTEAFF. As DNA, the CDR3 is TGTGCCAGCAGGGTGCAGGGGGCTTGGACTGAAGCTTTCTTT.

V usage is TRBV15 and J usage is TRBJ1-2, with D uncertain. The germline V and J ends were trimmed by 6 bases and 1 base, with 24 bases remaining between them. CDR1 LNHNV and CDR2 YYDKDF come from the germline V gene (reference sequence). This CDR3 is built from 18 residues. CDR3 coding DNA: TGTGCCACCAGACTCCACCCGGCCCGTACCCCTAATAACTATGGCTACACCTTC. The encoded protein is CATRLHPARTPNNYGYTF.

The chain carries TRBV11-2 and TRBJ2-2; D gene ambiguous. Trimming pared 5 bases from V and 4 bases from J, leaving 14 bases between. The CDR3 sequence is 15 residues long. Germline CDR1 and CDR2: SGHAT and FQNNGV. The DNA of the CDR3 is TGTGCCAGCAGCCCCCGTTCGAAATCCACCGGGGAGCTGTTTTTT. It specifies CASSPRSKSTGELFF.

The DNA for the CDR3 is TGTGCCAGCAGCCATGACAGGGGAAGCTCCTACGAGCAGTACTTC. As protein: CASSHDRGSSYEQYF. V usage is TRBV11-2 and J usage is TRBJ2-7, with 8 nucleotides matching TRBD1. Germline V lookup: CDR1 SGHAT, CDR2 FQNNGV. J gave up 0 bases and V 5 bases, and 6 bases lay outside the gene matches. The CDR3 extends over 15 amino acids.

The V call is TRBV5-8, the J call TRBJ2-3; D may be TRBD1 (6 bases). CDR1 is SGHTS and CDR2 is YDEGEE in the germline V gene. The CDR3 length is 15 residues. V gave up 5 bases and J gave up 3 bases, with 16 bases separating them. CDR3 DNA sequence: TGTGCCAGCAGTCTGGAGCCAGGGGAGACAGATACGCAGTATTTT. As protein: CASSLEPGETDTQYF.

This clone appeared a few times. The rearrangement uses TRBV15 and TRBJ1-1; D is unclear. The germline V and J ends were trimmed by 1 base and 3 bases, with 6 bases remaining between them. Looked up from germline, CDR1 is LNHNV and CDR2 is YYDKDF (reference sequence). This CDR3 comprises 13 residues. The CDR3 region has the DNA TGTGCCACCAGCAGAGTGTGGCACACTGAAGCTTTCTTT. It encodes CATSRVWHTEAFF.

The chain employs TRBV27 and TRBJ2-1, with 11 positions matching TRBD2. This CDR3 is 16 amino acids long. Germline CDR1 reads MNHEY; CDR2 reads SMNVEV (reference sequence). V shed 5 bases and J 2 bases; nucleotides not matched to a gene: 5. CDR3 amino acids: CASSPEGLAAYNEQFF. The CDR3 DNA reads as TGTGCCAGCAGTCCAGAGGGACTAGCGGCCTACAATGAGCAGTTCTTC.

The chain combines TRBV28 with TRBJ2-7; D might be TRBD1 (6 bases). The germline V gene has CDR1 MDHEN and CDR2 SYDVKM. Trimming shortened V by 2 bases and J by 2 bases, and 10 bases separated the two germline ends. The CDR3 is 14 residues long. CDR3 DNA sequence: TGTGCCAGCAGTTTAAGGGACAAAGCCTACGAGCAGTACTTC. This translates into CASSLRDKAYEQYF.

This clone was seen once. The V call is TRBV4-1, the J call TRBJ2-2; D possibly corresponds to TRBD2 (5 bases). Looked up from germline, CDR1 is MGHRA and CDR2 is YSYEKL. V gave up 0 bases and J gave up 1 base, with 9 bases separating them. CDR3 size: 16 residues. CDR3 nucleotides: TGCGCCAGCAGCCAAGAGTTGAGGGAGAACACCGGGGAGCTGTTTTTT. Its protein product is CASSQELRENTGELFF.

This clone was detected once. The V and J genes are TRBV4-1 and TRBJ1-1; D ambiguous. The length of the CDR3 is 15 residues. Trimming cost V 5 bases and J 5 bases, with 18 bases left between them. CDR1 and CDR2 from the germline V gene are MGHRA and YSYEKL. CDR3 protein: CASSEYDGEGTEAFF. CDR3 bases: TGCGCCAGCAGCGAATATGACGGGGAAGGGACTGAAGCTTTCTTT.

This sequence joins TRBV6-5 and TRBJ2-3, with D hard to call. The CDR3 loop spans 13 amino acids. The V end lost 2 bases, the J end lost 3 bases, and 6 bases lay between the germline ends. Germline V CDR1 and CDR2: MNHEY, SVGAGI. The CDR3 is CASSYHWTDTQYF. CDR3 nucleotide sequence: TGTGCCAGCAGTTACCATTGGACAGATACGCAGTATTTT.

The rearrangement links TRBV6-6 to TRBJ1-2, with D perhaps TRBD1 (5 bases). CDR3 length: 15 amino acids. The V gene lost 7 bases and the J gene lost 6 bases, with 21 bases spanning the gap. Looked up from germline, CDR1 is MNHNY and CDR2 is SVGAGI (reference sequence). The CDR3 loop reads CASTKSGAGGDGYTF. The DNA for the CDR3 is TGTGCCAGCACAAAATCCGGGGCAGGCGGGGATGGCTACACCTTC.

The chain employs TRBV21-1 and TRBJ2-6; TRBD2, as called in the table, went unchecked against the DNA. TRBV21-1 represents a pseudogene. This CDR3 is built from 19 residues. The CDR3 DNA is TGTGCCTATCCTACAAGTGTCGGGGGTCCCTGCTCTGGGGCCAACGTCCTGACTTTC. It yields the protein CAYPTSVGGPCSGANVLTF.

The rearrangement uses TRBV6-5 and TRBJ2-1, with a possible D match to TRBD1 (5 bases). Germline V CDR1 and CDR2: MNHEY, SVGAGI. V shed 2 bases and J shed 8 bases, with 10 bases lying between them. The CDR3 has 13 residues. CDR3 protein: CASSYGEQDEQFF. The CDR3 region has the DNA TGTGCCAGCAGTTACGGGGAACAGGATGAGCAGTTCTTC.

The chain is built from TRBV10-3 and TRBJ2-7; D may correspond to TRBD1 or TRBD2 (5 bases each). The V gene's germline CDR1 is ENHRY and CDR2 SYGVKD. With 0 bases removed from V and 1 base from J, the gap between germline ends came to 13 bases. There are 16 residues in the CDR3. The CDR3 reads CAISESVGTESYEQYF. CDR3 sequence (DNA): TGTGCCATCAGTGAGTCCGTCGGGACGGAGTCCTACGAGCAGTACTTC.

The chain's CDR3 is CASSQPIGTGNTQYF. CDR3 coding DNA: TGTGCCAGCAGCCAACCCATAGGGACAGGGAATACGCAGTATTTT. This chain joins TRBV4-2 and TRBJ2-3; the match to TRBD1 covers 9 bases. This CDR3 comprises 15 residues. The V segment lost 2 bases and the J segment 7 bases; nucleotides outside the gene matches: 7. Germline lookup yields CDR1 LGHNA and CDR2 YNFKEQ.

The chain employs TRBV27 and TRBJ1-5, with TRBD1 matching 7 bases. The CDR3 extends over 14 amino acids. The junction had 5 bases not matched to a gene; V was cut back by 6 bases and J by 3 bases. Germline V gives CDR1 MNHEY, CDR2 SMNVEV (reference sequence). CDR3: CASRSGTVNQPQHF. In nucleotides, the CDR3 is TGTGCCAGCAGATCGGGGACAGTCAATCAGCCCCAGCATTTT.

This clone occurred once. The chain uses TRBV9 and TRBJ2-6, with D perhaps given as TRBD1 or TRBD2 (5 bases each). Germline assignment: CDR1 SGDLS and CDR2 YYNGEE. Trimming took 0 bases from V and 3 from J, leaving 10 bases between them. This CDR3 has 16 residues. The CDR3 spells CASSVGGFVGANVLTF. The CDR3 DNA reads as TGTGCCAGCAGCGTAGGGGGGTTCGTTGGGGCCAACGTCCTGACTTTC.

The rearrangement joins TRBV27 to TRBJ2-1; TRBD2 agrees at 9 bases. The CDR3 length is 16 residues. The V gene's germline CDR1 is MNHEY and CDR2 SMNVEV (reference sequence). V lost 4 bases, J lost 2 bases, and 6 bases stayed unmatched. This CDR3 is CASSSRASGTYNEQFF. The CDR3 nucleotides are TGTGCCAGCAGTTCGCGGGCTAGCGGGACCTACAATGAGCAGTTCTTC.

V is TRBV7-8 and J is TRBJ2-1, with D possibly TRBD2 on 5 matching bases. The V end lost 5 bases, the J end lost 0 bases, and 14 bases lay between the germline ends. The CDR3 has 16 residues. The germline V gene encodes CDR1 SGHVS and CDR2 FQNEAQ. CDR3 sequence (DNA): TGTGCCAGCAGCGCCACGCTAGCAAGCTCCTACAATGAGCAGTTCTTC. This sequence encodes CASSATLASSYNEQFF.

With respect to this clone: The sample carries other DNA sequences with the same CDR3. The genes are TRBV28 and TRBJ2-7; 7 bases fit TRBD2. There are 14 residues in the CDR3. V shed 5 bases, J shed 4 bases, and the junction held 8 bases outside the gene matches. The V gene's germline CDR1 is MDHEN and CDR2 SYDVKM. CDR3 amino acids: CASSALADHYEQYF. CDR3 DNA sequence: TGTGCCAGCAGTGCCCTAGCGGATCATTACGAGCAGTACTTC.

V is TRBV28 and J is TRBJ2-7; D uncertain. Germline V gene lookup returns CDR1 MDHEN and CDR2 SYDVKM. This CDR3 region has 13 residues. V lost 1 base, J lost 1 base, and 5 bases lay in between. CDR3 coding DNA: TGTGCCAGCAGTTTATCGGAGTCCTACGAGCAGTACTTC. The encoded protein is CASSLSESYEQYF.

Remarks on this clone: The same CDR3 also results from other DNA sequences found in this sample. The rearrangement links TRBV28 to TRBJ1-5; 8 bases map to TRBD1. V shed 4 bases, J shed 4 bases, and the junction held 3 bases outside the gene matches. The germline CDR1 and CDR2 sequences are MDHEN and SYDVKM. The CDR3 runs to 14 residues. CDR3 protein: CASSSGTGNQPQHF. The DNA for the CDR3 is TGTGCCAGCAGTTCCGGGACAGGTAATCAGCCCCAGCATTTT.